This TCR beta chain was recorded in a study of T cell responses to AZD1222 COVID-19 vaccine. Across the whole study: Second doses at about 4 or about 12 weeks were pooled. Notes on the study in general: Vaccine-associated CD4 TCRs spanned spike, dominant at 160-218 and 743-854.

Only in-frame clones appear in the TCRdb table, and some are missing; sequencing was by immunoSEQ multiplex PCR. The sample records around 100,000 clones, around nine tenths being singletons. Of note for this clone: The antigen remains unidentified. This same CDR3 is encoded by further DNA sequences in the sample.

The CDR3 has 14 residues. The germline V gene encodes CDR1 MNHEY and CDR2 SMNVEV (reference sequence). The V and J ends lost 2 bases and 1 base respectively, with 8 bases between them. The chain uses TRBV27 and TRBJ1-1, with D tentatively TRBD1 (6 bases). The receptor was derived from an adult in good health. The source was peripheral blood, collected on day 0 of AZD1222 vaccination. As DNA, the CDR3 is TGTGCCAGCAGTTTAGGGGGCAGGAACACTGAAGCTTTCTTT. This encodes CASSLGGRNTEAFF.